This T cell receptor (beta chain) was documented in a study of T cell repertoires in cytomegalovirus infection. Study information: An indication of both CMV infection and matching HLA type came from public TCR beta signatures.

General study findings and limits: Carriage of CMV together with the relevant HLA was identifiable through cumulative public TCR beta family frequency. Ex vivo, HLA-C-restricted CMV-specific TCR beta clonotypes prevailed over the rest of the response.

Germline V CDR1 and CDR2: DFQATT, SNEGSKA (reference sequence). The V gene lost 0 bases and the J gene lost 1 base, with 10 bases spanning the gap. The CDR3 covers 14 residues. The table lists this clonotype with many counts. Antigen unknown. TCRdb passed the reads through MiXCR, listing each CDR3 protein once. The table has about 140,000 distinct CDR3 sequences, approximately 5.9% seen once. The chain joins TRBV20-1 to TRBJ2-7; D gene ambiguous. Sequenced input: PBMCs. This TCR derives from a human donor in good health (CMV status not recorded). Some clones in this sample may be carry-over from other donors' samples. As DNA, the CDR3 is TGCAGTGCTAGAGATCACGGCGGTTCCTACGAGCAGTACTTC. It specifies CSARDHGGSYEQYF.